This TCR beta chain is drawn from a study of blood T cell repertoires in COVID-19. Study-wide background: The United States, Italy and Spain provided the acute and convalescent COVID-19 samples. The cDNA or gDNA used as material had been derived from T cells, B-cell-depleted T cells, or PBMCs.

Looked up from germline, CDR1 is SGHRS and CDR2 is YFSETQ. The CDR3 covers 16 residues. After removal of 0 bases from V and 4 bases from J, the junction contained 7 bases not matched to a gene. Per the original methods: Nucleated cell number was recorded as an estimate derived from reference gene primer amplification. Using immunoSEQ multiplex PCR, the repertoire was profiled, and TCRdb retains in-frame clones only, with some absent. That table supplies the V and J calls and clone size; D and trimming were determined from the DNA. The table records approximately 28,000 clones, around 77% of them present only once.

The source material was peripheral blood. This sequence was found in a woman in her 70s with active or convalescent COVID-19. V is TRBV5-1 and J is TRBJ1-3; 7 positions agree with TRBD1. Here the CDR3 reads CASSLEGHRGGNTIYF. The CDR3 DNA reads as TGCGCCAGCAGCTTGGAAGGTCACAGGGGAGGAAACACCATATATTTT. Full variable domain (missing parts from reference TRBV5-1 and TRBJ1-3): KAGVTQTPRYLIKTRGQQVTLSCSPISGHRSVSWYQQTPGQGLQFLFEYFSETQRNKGNFPGRFSGRQFSNSRSEMNVSTLELGDSALYLCASSLEGHRGGNTIYFGEGSWLTVV.